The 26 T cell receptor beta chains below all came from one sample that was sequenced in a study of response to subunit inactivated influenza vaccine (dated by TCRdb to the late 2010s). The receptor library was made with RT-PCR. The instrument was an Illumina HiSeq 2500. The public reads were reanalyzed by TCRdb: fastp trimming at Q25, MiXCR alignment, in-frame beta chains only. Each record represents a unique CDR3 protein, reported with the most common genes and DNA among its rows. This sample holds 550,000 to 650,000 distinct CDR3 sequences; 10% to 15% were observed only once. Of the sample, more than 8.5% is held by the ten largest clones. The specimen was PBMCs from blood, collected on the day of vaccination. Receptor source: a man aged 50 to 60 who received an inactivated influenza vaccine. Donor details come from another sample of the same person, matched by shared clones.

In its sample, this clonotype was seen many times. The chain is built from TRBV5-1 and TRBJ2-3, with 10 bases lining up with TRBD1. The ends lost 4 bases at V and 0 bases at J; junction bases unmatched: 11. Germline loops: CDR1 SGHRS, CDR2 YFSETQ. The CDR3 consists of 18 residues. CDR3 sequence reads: CASSRQGAHLSSTDTQYF. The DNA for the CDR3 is TGCGCCAGCAGCCGACAGGGGGCACACCTCTCTAGCACAGATACGCAGTATTTT.

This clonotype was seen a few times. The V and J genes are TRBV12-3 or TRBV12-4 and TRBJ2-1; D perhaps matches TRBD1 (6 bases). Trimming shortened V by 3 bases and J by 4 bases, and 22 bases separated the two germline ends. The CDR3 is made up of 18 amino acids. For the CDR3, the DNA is TGTGCCAGCAGTTTTGGGATATCCGGGACAAATCGTTACAATGAGCAGTTCTTC. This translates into CASSFGISGTNRYNEQFF.

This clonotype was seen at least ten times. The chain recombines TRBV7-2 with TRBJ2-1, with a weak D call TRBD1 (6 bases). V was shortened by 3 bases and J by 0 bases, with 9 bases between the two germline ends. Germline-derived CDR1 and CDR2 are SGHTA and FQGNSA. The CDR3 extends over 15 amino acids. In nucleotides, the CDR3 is TGTGCCAGCAGCTTCGACAGGAGCTCCTACAATGAGCAGTTCTTC. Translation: CASSFDRSSYNEQFF.

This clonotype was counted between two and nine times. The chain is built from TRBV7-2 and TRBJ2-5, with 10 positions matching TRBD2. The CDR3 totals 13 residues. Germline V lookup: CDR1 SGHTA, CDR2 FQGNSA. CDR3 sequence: CASLAGVGETQYF. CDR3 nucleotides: TGTGCTTCCCTAGCGGGAGTAGGAGAGACCCAGTACTTC.

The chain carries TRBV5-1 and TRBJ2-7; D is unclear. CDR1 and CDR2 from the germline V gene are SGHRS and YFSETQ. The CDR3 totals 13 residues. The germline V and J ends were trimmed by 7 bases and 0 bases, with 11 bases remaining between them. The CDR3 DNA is TGCGCCAGCCGGCGAGAGAGCTCCTACGAGCAGTACTTC. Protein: CASRRESSYEQYF.

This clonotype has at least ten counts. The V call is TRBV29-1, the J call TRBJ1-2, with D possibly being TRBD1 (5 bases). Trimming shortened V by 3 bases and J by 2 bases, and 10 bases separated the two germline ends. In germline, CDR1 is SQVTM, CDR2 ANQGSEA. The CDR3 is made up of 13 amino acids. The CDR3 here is CSVDLQGNYGYTF. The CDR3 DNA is TGCAGCGTTGACTTGCAGGGAAACTATGGCTACACCTTC.

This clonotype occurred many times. The CDR3 sequence: CSARTILAEQYF. CDR3 DNA: TGCAGTGCTAGGACCATACTGGCCGAGCAGTACTTC. The rearrangement links TRBV20-1 to TRBJ2-7; D unclear. CDR1 DFQATT and CDR2 SNEGSKA come from the germline V gene (reference sequence). V shed 3 bases and J shed 6 bases, with 12 bases lying between them. This CDR3 is 12 amino acids long.

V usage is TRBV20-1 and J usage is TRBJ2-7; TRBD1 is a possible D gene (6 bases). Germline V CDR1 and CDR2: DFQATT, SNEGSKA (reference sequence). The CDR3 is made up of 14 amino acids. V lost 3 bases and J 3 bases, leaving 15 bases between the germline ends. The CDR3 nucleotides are TGCAGTGCTAGTCACCGGGACAACAACTACGAGCAGTACTTC. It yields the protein CSASHRDNNYEQYF.

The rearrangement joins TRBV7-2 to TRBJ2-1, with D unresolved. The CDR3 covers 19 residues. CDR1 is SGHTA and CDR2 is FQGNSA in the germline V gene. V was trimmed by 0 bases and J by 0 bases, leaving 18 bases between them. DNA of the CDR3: TGTGCCAGCAGCTTAGCCCCTAGAGGCCGATCCAGCTCCTACAATGAGCAGTTCTTC. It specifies CASSLAPRGRSSSYNEQFF.

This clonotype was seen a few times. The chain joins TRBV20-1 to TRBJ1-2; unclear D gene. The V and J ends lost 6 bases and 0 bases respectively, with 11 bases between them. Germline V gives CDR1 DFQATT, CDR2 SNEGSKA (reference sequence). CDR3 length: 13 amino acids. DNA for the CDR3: TGCAGTGCACCCCAGAGGCCTAACTATGGCTACACCTTC. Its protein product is CSAPQRPNYGYTF.

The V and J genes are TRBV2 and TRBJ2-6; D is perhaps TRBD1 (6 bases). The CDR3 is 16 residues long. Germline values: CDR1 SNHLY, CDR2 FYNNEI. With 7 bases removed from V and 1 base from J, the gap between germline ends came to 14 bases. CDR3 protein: CASTWTAPSGANVLTF. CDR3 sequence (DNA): TGTGCCAGCACATGGACAGCCCCTTCTGGGGCCAACGTCCTGACTTTC.

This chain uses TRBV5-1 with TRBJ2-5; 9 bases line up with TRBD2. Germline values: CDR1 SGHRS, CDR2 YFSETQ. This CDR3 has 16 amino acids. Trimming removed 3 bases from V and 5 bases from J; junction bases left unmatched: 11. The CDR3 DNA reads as TGCGCCAGCAGCTCGGGCAATAGCGGGAGTGGTGAGACCCAGTACTTC. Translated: CASSSGNSGSGETQYF.

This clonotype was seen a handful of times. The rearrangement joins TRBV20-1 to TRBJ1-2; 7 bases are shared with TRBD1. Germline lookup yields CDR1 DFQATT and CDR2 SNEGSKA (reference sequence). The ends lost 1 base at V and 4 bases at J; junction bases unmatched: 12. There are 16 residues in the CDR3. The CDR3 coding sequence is TGCAGTGCTAGAGCACCGAGGAGGGGGCTTGTCTATGGCTACACCTTC. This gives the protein CSARAPRRGLVYGYTF.

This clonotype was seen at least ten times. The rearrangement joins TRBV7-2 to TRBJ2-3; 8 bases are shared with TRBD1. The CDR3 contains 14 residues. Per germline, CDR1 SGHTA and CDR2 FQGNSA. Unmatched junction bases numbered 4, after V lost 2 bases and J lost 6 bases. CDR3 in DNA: TGTGCCAGCAGCTTATCAGGGGGCGTGGATACGCAGTATTTT. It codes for CASSLSGGVDTQYF. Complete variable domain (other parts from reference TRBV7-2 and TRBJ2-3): GAGVSQSPSNKVTEKGKDVELRCDPISGHTALYWYRQSLGQGLEFLIYFQGNSAPDKSGLPSDRFSAERTGGSVSTLTIQRTQQEDSAVYLCASSLSGGVDTQYFGPGTRLTVL.

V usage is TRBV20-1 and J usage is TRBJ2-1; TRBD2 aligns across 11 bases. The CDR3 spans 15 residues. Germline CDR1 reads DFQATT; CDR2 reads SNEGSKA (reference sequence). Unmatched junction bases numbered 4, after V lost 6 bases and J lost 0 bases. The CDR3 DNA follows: TGCAGTGCCGAGACTAGCGGGAACTCCTACAATGAGCAGTTCTTC. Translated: CSAETSGNSYNEQFF.

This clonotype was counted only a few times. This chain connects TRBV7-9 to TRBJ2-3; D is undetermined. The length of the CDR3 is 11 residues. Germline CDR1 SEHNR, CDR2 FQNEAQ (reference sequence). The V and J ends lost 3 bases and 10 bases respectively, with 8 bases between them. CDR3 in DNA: TGTGCCAGCAGCTTTAGCCCTCCGCAGTATTTT. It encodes CASSFSPPQYF.

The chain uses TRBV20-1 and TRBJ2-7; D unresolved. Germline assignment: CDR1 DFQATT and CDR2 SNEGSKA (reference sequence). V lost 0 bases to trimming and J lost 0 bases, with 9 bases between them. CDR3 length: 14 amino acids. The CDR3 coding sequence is TGCAGTGCTAGAGATATGGGTTTCTCCTACGAGCAGTACTTC. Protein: CSARDMGFSYEQYF.

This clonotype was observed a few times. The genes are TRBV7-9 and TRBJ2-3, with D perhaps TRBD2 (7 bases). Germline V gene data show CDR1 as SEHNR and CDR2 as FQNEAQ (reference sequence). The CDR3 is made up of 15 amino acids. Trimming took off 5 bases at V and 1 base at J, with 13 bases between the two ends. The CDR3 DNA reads TGTGCCAGCAGCCCCCGCGGGGGCGGCACAGATACGCAGTATTTT. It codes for CASSPRGGGTDTQYF.

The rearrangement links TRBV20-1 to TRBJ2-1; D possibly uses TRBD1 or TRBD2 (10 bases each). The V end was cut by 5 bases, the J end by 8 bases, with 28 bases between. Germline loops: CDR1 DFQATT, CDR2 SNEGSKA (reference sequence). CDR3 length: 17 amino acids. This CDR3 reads CSAPGQGRTSGFDEQFF. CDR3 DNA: TGCAGTGCTCCGGGACAGGGGCGGACTAGCGGCTTCGATGAGCAGTTCTTC.

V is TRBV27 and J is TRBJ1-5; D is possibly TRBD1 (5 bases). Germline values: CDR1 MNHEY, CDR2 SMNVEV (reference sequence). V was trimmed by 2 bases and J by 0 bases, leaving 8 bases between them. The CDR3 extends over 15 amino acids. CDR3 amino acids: CASSLNRHSNQPQHF. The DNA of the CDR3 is TGTGCCAGCAGTTTAAACAGGCATAGCAATCAGCCCCAGCATTTT.

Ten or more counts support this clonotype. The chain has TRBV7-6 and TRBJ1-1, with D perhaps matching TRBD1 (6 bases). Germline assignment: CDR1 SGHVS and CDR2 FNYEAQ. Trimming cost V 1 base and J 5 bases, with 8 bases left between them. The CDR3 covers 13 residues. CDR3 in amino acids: CASSLEQGTEAFF. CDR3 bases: TGTGCCAGCAGCTTAGAGCAGGGGACTGAAGCTTTCTTT.

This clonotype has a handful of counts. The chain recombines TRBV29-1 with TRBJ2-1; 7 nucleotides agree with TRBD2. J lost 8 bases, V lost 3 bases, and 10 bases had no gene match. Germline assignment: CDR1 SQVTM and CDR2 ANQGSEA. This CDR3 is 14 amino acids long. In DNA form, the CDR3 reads TGCAGCGTTGACAATGGACTAGGGGTCGATGAGCAGTTCTTC. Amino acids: CSVDNGLGVDEQFF.

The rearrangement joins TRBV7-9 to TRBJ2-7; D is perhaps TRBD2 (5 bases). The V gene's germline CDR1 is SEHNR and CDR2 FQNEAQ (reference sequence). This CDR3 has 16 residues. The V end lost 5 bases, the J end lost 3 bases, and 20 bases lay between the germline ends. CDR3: CASSVQTGKGGYEQYF. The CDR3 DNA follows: TGTGCCAGCAGCGTACAAACCGGGAAAGGAGGCTACGAGCAGTACTTC.

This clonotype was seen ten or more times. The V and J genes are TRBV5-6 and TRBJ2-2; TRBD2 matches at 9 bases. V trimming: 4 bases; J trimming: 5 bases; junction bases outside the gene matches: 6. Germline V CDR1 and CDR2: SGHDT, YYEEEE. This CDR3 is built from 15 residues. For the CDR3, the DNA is TGTGCCAGCAGCCCAGCGGGGGGCCGGACCGGGGAGCTGTTTTTT. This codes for CASSPAGGRTGELFF.

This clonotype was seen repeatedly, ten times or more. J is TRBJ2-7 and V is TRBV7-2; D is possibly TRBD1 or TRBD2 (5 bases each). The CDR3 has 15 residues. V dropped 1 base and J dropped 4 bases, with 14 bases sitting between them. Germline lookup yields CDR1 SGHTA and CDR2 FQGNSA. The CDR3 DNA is TGTGCCAGCAGCTTAGGGGGGAGTGAAATTTACGAGCAGTACTTC. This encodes CASSLGGSEIYEQYF.

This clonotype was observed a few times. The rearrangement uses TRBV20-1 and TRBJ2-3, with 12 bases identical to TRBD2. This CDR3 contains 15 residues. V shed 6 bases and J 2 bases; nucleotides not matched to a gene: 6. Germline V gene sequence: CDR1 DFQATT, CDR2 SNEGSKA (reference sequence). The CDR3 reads CSALRLAGVTDTQYF. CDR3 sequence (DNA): TGCAGTGCCCTTAGACTAGCGGGAGTCACAGATACGCAGTATTTT.